Each of the 21 T cell receptor beta chains below was sequenced from the same sample in a study of T-cell memory formation after mild COVID-19. Each CDR3 protein gets one entry after TCRdb re-called the 5' RACE reads with MiXCR. The sample shows about 400,000 distinct CDR3 sequences, roughly 15% of them seen only once. The specimen sequenced was PBMCs or a T cell subset sorted from them (not recorded which). The receptor set was obtained from a man younger than 35 who had mild COVID-19 (a few samples of this study predate the infection). Cell type and time point are not known.

Only a few counts were recorded for this clonotype. The CDR3: CSASDNLETQYF. The CDR3 bases are TGCAGTGCTAGCGACAATTTAGAGACCCAGTACTTC. The chain combines TRBV20-1 with TRBJ2-5; no reliable D call. This CDR3 spans 12 amino acids. Germline lookup yields CDR1 DFQATT and CDR2 SNEGSKA (reference sequence). The V and J ends lost 3 bases and 4 bases respectively, with 9 bases between them.

This clonotype was found many times. V and J are TRBV7-2 and TRBJ2-4, with 7 bases fitting TRBD1. The V segment lost 3 bases and the J segment 5 bases; nucleotides outside the gene matches: 4. Germline V gene data show CDR1 as SGHTA and CDR2 as FQGNSA. This CDR3 has 14 amino acids. CDR3 region: CASSFTGQQNIQYF. CDR3 coding DNA: TGTGCCAGCAGCTTTACGGGACAGCAAAACATTCAGTACTTC.

This chain uses TRBV19 with TRBJ1-5; D unclear. The CDR3 runs to 15 residues. Trimming shortened V by 2 bases and J by 0 bases, and 8 bases separated the two germline ends. The germline V gene encodes CDR1 LNHDA and CDR2 SQIVND (reference sequence). The CDR3 loop is CASSIFSASNQPQHF. The DNA of the CDR3 is TGTGCCAGTAGTATATTTTCTGCTAGCAATCAGCCCCAGCATTTT.

On this clonotype: Germline is not matched at one junction end, which may reflect a read error. This chain joins TRBV3-1 and TRBJ1-1; D is possibly TRBD1 (6 bases). In germline, CDR1 is LGHDT, CDR2 YNNKEL (reference sequence). The CDR3 extends over 12 amino acids. CDR3 DNA: TGTGCCAGCAGCCAAGGGGGGGGCTCGGCTTTATTT. Residues: CASSQGGGSALF.

DNA of the CDR3: TGTGCCAGCTCACAGGAGGATGACCCTTTTCTTGAAGCTTTCTTT. Amino acids: CASSQEDDPFLEAFF. V gene TRBV18 combines with J gene TRBJ1-1, with D unclear. This CDR3 contains 15 residues. Germline V lookup: CDR1 KGHSH, CDR2 LQKENI. Between the trimmed V and J ends, which lost 4 bases and 7 bases, there was a span of 19 bases.

The chain has TRBV7-2 and TRBJ1-2; D is ambiguous. The CDR3 extends over 14 amino acids. Germline lookup yields CDR1 SGHTA and CDR2 FQGNSA. V was clipped by 2 bases and J by 3 bases, with 10 bases between them. For the CDR3, the DNA is TGTGCCAGCAGCTTACCCAGAGGGTACTATGGCTACACCTTC. This translates into CASSLPRGYYGYTF. The full variable domain, rest sourced from reference TRBV7-2 and TRBJ1-2, is GAGVSQSPSNKVTEKGKDVELRCDPISGHTALYWYRQSLGQGLEFLIYFQGNSAPDKSGLPSDRFSAERTGGSVSTLTIQRTQQEDSAVYLCASSLPRGYYGYTFGSGTRLTVV.

This clonotype has only a few counts. This sequence joins TRBV5-1 and TRBJ2-5, with D perhaps matching TRBD2 (7 bases). Germline-derived CDR1 and CDR2 are SGHRS and YFSETQ. CDR3 length: 15 amino acids. V was shortened by 2 bases and J by 2 bases, with 13 bases between the two germline ends. CDR3 residues: CASSLRGAVQETQYF. The CDR3 nucleotides read TGCGCCAGCAGCTTACGGGGGGCGGTACAAGAGACCCAGTACTTC.

This clonotype was counted only a few times. CDR3 sequence (DNA): TGCGCCAGCGCCGAAGGGGGGGGGTATAATTCACCCCTCCACTTT. Residues: CASAEGGGYNSPLHF. This chain connects TRBV4-1 to TRBJ1-6; a possible D gene is TRBD1 (6 bases). V lost 8 bases and J lost 4, with 15 bases in between. Germline V CDR1 and CDR2: MGHRA, YSYEKL. The CDR3 contains 15 residues.

The chain links TRBV14 to TRBJ2-1; 9 positions agree with TRBD2. The CDR3 runs 16 residues. With V trimmed by 5 bases and J by 2 bases, 7 bases remained unmatched. The germline V gene encodes CDR1 SGHDN and CDR2 FVKESK. The CDR3 sequence: CASSVLSGGAYNEQFF. The CDR3 bases are TGTGCCAGCAGCGTCCTTAGCGGGGGCGCCTACAATGAGCAGTTCTTC.

This clonotype was observed a few times. V usage is TRBV29-1 and J usage is TRBJ2-7, with TRBD1 as a possible D gene (5 bases). This CDR3 is built from 13 residues. The germline CDR1 and CDR2 sequences are SQVTM and ANQGSEA. Trimming left V 7 bases short and J 3 bases short, with 16 bases between. CDR3 DNA sequence: TGCAGCGCCAAGTTGACAGATAGCTACGAGCAGTACTTC. Protein sequence: CSAKLTDSYEQYF.

Many counts were recorded for this clonotype. The J gene is TRBJ1-1, the V gene TRBV7-2, with D perhaps matching TRBD1 (5 bases). This CDR3 is 15 amino acids long. Deletions cut 3 bases from V and 0 bases from J, with 11 bases between. The germline CDR1 and CDR2 sequences are SGHTA and FQGNSA. The CDR3 nucleotides are TGTGCCAGCAGCTTCGGGGCAGCGATGAACACTGAAGCTTTCTTT. Translated: CASSFGAAMNTEAFF.

V usage is TRBV20-1 and J usage is TRBJ2-7; no clear D. This CDR3 region has 12 residues. The ends were cut back, 3 bases at V and 7 bases at J, with 13 bases in the middle. The germline V gene encodes CDR1 DFQATT and CDR2 SNEGSKA (reference sequence). The CDR3 nucleotides read TGCAGTGCTAGGCTCTCCGCCTGGGAGCAGTACTTC. This sequence encodes CSARLSAWEQYF.

The table lists this clonotype with a few counts. V usage is TRBV27 and J usage is TRBJ2-7, with 10 bases matching TRBD2. Germline CDR1 MNHEY, CDR2 SMNVEV (reference sequence). The CDR3 is made up of 16 amino acids. The trim removed 5 bases at V and 8 bases at J, leaving 15 bases unmatched. The CDR3 sequence: CASSPGLAERSTKQYV. The CDR3 DNA is TGTGCCAGCAGTCCAGGACTAGCGGAGAGATCTACGAAGCAGTACGTC.

The chain has TRBV12-3 or TRBV12-4 and TRBJ2-3; the match to TRBD2 covers 9 bases. CDR3 length: 15 amino acids. V shed 3 bases and J 5 bases; nucleotides not matched to a gene: 6. The CDR3 is CASSFFAGGKDTQYF. As DNA, the CDR3 is TGTGCCAGCAGTTTTTTCGCGGGGGGGAAAGATACGCAGTATTTT.

This chain joins TRBV5-1 and TRBJ2-2; TRBD1 agrees at 8 bases. This CDR3 has 16 amino acids. Germline CDR1 SGHRS, CDR2 YFSETQ. V was pared by 0 bases and J by 6 bases, with 7 bases of the junction left unmatched. CDR3: CASSLAPGQAPGELFF. The CDR3 region has the DNA TGCGCCAGCAGCTTGGCCCCGGGACAGGCACCCGGGGAGCTGTTTTTT.

The chain links TRBV6-2 or TRBV6-3 to TRBJ2-3; D ambiguous. V lost 7 bases, J lost 6 bases, and 14 bases lay in between. CDR1 is MNHEY, CDR2 SVGEGT, per germline. CDR3 length: 13 residues. CDR3 bases: TGTGCCAGCACCCAGAGGCAGTCTGATACGCAGTATTTT. Translation: CASTQRQSDTQYF.

This clonotype showed up just a few times. The chain recombines TRBV7-2 with TRBJ1-6; 7 nucleotides agree with TRBD1. Germline CDR1 and CDR2: SGHTA and FQGNSA. This CDR3 is 15 amino acids long. Unmatched junction bases numbered 11, after V lost 5 bases and J lost 10 bases. The CDR3 nucleotides read TGTGCCAGCAGCCCTCCGACAGGGCTCGGATCACCCCTCCACTTT. Encoded protein: CASSPPTGLGSPLHF.

The table lists this clonotype with a few counts. V usage is TRBV15 and J usage is TRBJ2-7, with D possibly being TRBD1 (6 bases). CDR3 size: 16 residues. Germline assignment: CDR1 LNHNV and CDR2 YYDKDF (reference sequence). V gave up 3 bases and J gave up 1 base, with 16 bases separating them. CDR3 sequence (DNA): TGTGCCACCAGCAGCCAAAGGGGCAGGGGATCCTACGAGCAGTACTTC. This gives the protein CATSSQRGRGSYEQYF. The full variable domain, rest sourced from reference TRBV15 and TRBJ2-7, is DAMVIQNPRYQVTQFGKPVTLSCSQTLNHNVMYWYQQKSSQAPKLLFHYYDKDFNNEADTPDNFQSRRPNTSFCFLDIRSPGLGDTAMYLCATSSQRGRGSYEQYFGPGTRLTVT.

This clonotype showed up many times. The CDR3 loop reads CASSLVHGTDTQYF. CDR3 bases: TGTGCCAGCAGCTTAGTTCACGGCACAGATACGCAGTATTTT. The chain is built from TRBV7-2 and TRBJ2-3; D unclear. The germline V gene has CDR1 SGHTA and CDR2 FQGNSA. This CDR3 is 14 amino acids long. Between the trimmed V and J ends, which lost 1 base and 1 base, there was a span of 6 bases.

This sequence joins TRBV6-1 and TRBJ2-7; the D is unclear. The CDR3 extends over 13 amino acids. Germline loops: CDR1 MNHNS, CDR2 SASEGT. Deletions cut 7 bases from V and 5 bases from J, with 15 bases between. In DNA, the CDR3 is TGTGCCAGCAAGGATTTTAGGCGCCACGAGCAGTACGTC. Amino acid sequence: CASKDFRRHEQYV.

The chain carries TRBV9 and TRBJ2-2; tentatively, D is TRBD1 (6 bases). CDR3 length equals 13 residues. Germline CDR1 reads SGDLS; CDR2 reads YYNGEE. V lost 7 bases to trimming and J lost 3 bases, with 10 bases between them. The CDR3 DNA is TGTGCCAGCGGCCACAGGGACACCGGGGAGCTGTTTTTT. This gives the protein CASGHRDTGELFF.